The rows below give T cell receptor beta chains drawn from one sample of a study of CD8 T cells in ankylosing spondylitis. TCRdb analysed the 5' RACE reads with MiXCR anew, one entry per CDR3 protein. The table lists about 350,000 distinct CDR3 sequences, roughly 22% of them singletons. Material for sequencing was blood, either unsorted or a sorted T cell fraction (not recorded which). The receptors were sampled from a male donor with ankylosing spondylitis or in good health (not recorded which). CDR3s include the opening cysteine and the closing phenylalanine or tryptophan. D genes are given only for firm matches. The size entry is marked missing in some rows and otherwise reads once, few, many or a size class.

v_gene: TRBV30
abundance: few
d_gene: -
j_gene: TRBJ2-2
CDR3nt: TGTGCCTGGAGGAGGGGAGGGGAGCTGTTTTTT
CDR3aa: CAWRRGGELFF

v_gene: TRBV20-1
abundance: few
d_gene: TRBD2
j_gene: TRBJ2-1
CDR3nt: TGCAGTGCTACGTTAGCGGGGGAGTCGGACAATGAACAGTTCTTC
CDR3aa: CSATLAGESDNEQFF

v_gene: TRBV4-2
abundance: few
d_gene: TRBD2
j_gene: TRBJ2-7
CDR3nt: TGTGCCAGCAGCCAAGATCCAGCGGGGGTACCCTACGAGCAGTACTTC
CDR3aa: CASSQDPAGVPYEQYF

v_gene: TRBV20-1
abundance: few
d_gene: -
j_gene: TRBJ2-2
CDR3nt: TGCAGTGCCAATTGGGACCTCGCCCCCGGGGAGCTGTTTTTT
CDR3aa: CSANWDLAPGELFF

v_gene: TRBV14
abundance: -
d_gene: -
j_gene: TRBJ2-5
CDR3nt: TGTGCCAGCAGCCAAGATAAGAGCGCAGAGACTCTATACCAAGAGACCCAGTACTTC
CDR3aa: CASSQDKSAETLYQETQYF

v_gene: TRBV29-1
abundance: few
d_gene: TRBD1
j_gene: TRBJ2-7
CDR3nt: TGCAGCGTTGAACCCGGGACAGGGAGGTTCGAGCAGTACTTC
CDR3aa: CSVEPGTGRFEQYF

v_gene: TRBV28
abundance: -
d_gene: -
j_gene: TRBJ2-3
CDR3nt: TGTGCCAGCAGTATAGGGGTGGATGGAGATACGCAGTATTTT
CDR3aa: CASSIGVDGDTQYF

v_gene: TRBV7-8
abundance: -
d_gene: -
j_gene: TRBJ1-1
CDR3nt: TGTGCCAGCAGCTTAGAGGACACTGAAGCTTTCTTT
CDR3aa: CASSLEDTEAFF

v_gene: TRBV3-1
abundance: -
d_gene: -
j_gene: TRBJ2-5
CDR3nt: TGTGCCAGCAGCCAAGATCGGAAGACCCAGTACTTC
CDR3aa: CASSQDRKTQYF

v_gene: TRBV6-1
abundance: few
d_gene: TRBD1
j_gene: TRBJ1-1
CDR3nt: TGTGCCAGCAAAGTCCGGGACAGCTGGGTGGAAGCTTTCTTT
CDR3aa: CASKVRDSWVEAFF

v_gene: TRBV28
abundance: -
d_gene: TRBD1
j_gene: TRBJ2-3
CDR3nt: TGTGCCAGCCATACCATCACAGGGGGCAGCACAGATACGCAGTATTTT
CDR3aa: CASHTITGGSTDTQYF

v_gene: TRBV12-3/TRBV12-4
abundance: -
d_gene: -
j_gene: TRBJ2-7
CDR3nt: TGTGCCAGCAGCCTCTCGACACGGATCTACGAGCAGTACTTC
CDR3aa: CASSLSTRIYEQYF

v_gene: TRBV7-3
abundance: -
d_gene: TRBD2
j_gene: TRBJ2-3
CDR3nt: TGTGCCAGCAGCTTATGGGGTAGCGGGGGCCCGTCAGATACGCAGTATTTT
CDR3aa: CASSLWGSGGPSDTQYF

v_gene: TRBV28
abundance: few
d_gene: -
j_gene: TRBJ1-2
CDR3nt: TGTGCCAGCAGTTTGTGGCAGTATCAGGGCTACACCTTC
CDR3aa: CASSLWQYQGYTF

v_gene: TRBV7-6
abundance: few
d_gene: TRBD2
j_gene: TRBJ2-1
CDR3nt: TGTGCCAGCAGCTCACCCGGGACTAGCGTCTACAATGAGCAGTTCTTC
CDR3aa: CASSSPGTSVYNEQFF

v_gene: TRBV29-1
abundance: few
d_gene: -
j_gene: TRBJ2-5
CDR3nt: TGCAGCGTTGAATGGGAGTCAGGTCCGTACCAAGAGACCCAGTACTTC
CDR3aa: CSVEWESGPYQETQYF

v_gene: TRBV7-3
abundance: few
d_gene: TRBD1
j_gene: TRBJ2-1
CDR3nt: TGTGCCAGCAGCGGGATCGGGGACAGTGAGCAGTTCTTC
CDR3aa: CASSGIGDSEQFF

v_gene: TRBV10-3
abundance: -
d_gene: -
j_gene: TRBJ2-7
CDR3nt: TGTGCCATCAGTGATTTTCGCGGGGGCTCAACCTACGAGCAGTACTTC
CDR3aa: CAISDFRGGSTYEQYF

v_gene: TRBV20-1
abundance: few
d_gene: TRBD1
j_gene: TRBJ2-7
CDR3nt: TGCAGTGCTAGAGCCCTGGGGACAGTTGGCTACGAGCAGTACTTC
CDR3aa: CSARALGTVGYEQYF

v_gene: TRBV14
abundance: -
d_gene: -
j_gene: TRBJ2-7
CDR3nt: TGTGCCAGCAGCCAGGCGGGACCGCCCTACGAGCAGTACTTC
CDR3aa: CASSQAGPPYEQYF

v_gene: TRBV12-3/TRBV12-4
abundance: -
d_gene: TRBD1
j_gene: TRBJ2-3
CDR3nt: TGTGCCAGCAGTTCACACGGGACAGGGAATGGGGATACGCAGTATTTT
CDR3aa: CASSSHGTGNGDTQYF

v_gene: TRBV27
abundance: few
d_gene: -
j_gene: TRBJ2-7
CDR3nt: TGTGCCAGCAGTTTAGGACAGATGTACGAGCAGTACTTC
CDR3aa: CASSLGQMYEQYF

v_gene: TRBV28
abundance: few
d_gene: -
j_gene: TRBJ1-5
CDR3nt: TGTGCCAGCAGTCCGAGTCAGCCCCAGCATTTT
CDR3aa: CASSPSQPQHF

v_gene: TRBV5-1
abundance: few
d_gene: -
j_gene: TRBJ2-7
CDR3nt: TGCGCCAGCAGACCCGCCGCCCCTACCTCCTACGAGCAGTACTTC
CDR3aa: CASRPAAPTSYEQYF

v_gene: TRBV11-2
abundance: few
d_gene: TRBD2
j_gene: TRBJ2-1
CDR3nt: TGTGCCAGCAGCAAGGGCGGGGGGGCCGCTAATGAGCAGTTCTTC
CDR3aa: CASSKGGGAANEQFF

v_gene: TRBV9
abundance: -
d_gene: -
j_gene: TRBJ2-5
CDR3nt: TGTGCCAGCAGCCTCGCCATGATTGGGGAGACCCAGTACTTC
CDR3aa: CASSLAMIGETQYF

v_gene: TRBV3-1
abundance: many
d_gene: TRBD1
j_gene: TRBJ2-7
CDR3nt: TGTGCCAGCAGCCCGGGACAGGGATACTACGAGCAGTACTTC
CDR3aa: CASSPGQGYYEQYF

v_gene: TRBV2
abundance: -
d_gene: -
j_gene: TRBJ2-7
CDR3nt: TGTGCCAGCAGATTTTCTTACACCTACGAGCAGTACTTC
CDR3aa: CASRFSYTYEQYF

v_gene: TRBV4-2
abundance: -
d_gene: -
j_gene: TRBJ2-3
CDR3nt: TGTGCCAGCAGCCAAGATCGGGGGACGCCTAGCACAGATACGCAGTATTTT
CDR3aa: CASSQDRGTPSTDTQYF

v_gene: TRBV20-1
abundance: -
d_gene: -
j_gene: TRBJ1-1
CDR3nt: TGCAGTGCTAGGTGGGCAGGCCAGAACACTGAAGCTTTCTTT
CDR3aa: CSARWAGQNTEAFF

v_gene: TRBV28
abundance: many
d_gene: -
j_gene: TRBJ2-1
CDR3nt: TGTGCCAGCAGTTTACCAGGGAATGAGCAGTTCTTC
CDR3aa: CASSLPGNEQFF

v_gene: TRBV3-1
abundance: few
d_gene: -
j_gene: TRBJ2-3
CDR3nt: TGTGCCAGCAGCCAAGGTGGTGACCCCGGAGGTTGGTTTGGCCCAGATACGCAGTATTTT
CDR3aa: CASSQGGDPGGWFGPDTQYF

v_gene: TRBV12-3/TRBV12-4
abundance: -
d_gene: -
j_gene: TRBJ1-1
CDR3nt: TGTGCCAGCAGTCCCCAGCCCCAGAACACTGAAGCTTTCTTT
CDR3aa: CASSPQPQNTEAFF

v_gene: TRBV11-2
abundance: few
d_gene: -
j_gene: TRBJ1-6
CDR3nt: TGTGCCAGCAGCCCGTTAGTAGGGGAATCACCCCTCCACTTT
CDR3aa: CASSPLVGESPLHF

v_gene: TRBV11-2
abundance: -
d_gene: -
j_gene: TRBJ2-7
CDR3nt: TGTGCCAGCAGCAAGGTGGGCAGAAGCTCCTACGAGCAGTACTTC
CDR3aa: CASSKVGRSSYEQYF

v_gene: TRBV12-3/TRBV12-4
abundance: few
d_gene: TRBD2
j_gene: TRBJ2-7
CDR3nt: TGTGCCAGCAGCCCCACCGCGGGGGGTTACGAGCAGTACTTC
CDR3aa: CASSPTAGGYEQYF

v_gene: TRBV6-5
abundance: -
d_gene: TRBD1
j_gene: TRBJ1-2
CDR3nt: TGTGCCAGCAGTTACACCGGGACAGGGACCTATGGCTACACCTTC
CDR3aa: CASSYTGTGTYGYTF

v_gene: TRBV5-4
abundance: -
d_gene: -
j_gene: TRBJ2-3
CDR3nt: TGTGCCAGCAGCTTACGGGACTCTCCCACAGATACGCAGTATTTT
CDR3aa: CASSLRDSPTDTQYF

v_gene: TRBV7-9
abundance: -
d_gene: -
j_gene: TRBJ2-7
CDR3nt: TGTGCCAGCAGCCCCCGTGGGGGGGCGACCTACGAGCAGTACTTC
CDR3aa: CASSPRGGATYEQYF

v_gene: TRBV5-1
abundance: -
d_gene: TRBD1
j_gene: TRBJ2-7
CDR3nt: TGCGCCAGCAGCTTGGGTCTTGGGACAGGGGGCTATCGGGACGAGCAGTACTTC
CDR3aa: CASSLGLGTGGYRDEQYF

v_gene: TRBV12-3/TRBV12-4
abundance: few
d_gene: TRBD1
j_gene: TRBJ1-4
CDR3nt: TGTGCCAGCAGGTACAGGGGCGAAAAACTGTTTTTT
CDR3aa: CASRYRGEKLFF

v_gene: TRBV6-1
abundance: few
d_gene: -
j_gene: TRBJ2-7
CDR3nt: TGTGCCAGCAGTGGGGTCGGGGCTCCCTACGAGCAGTACTTC
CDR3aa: CASSGVGAPYEQYF

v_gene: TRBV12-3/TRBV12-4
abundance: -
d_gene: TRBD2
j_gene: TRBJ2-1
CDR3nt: TGTGCCAGCAGTCCATGGACTAGCGGCTCCTACAATGAGCAGTTCTTC
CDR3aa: CASSPWTSGSYNEQFF

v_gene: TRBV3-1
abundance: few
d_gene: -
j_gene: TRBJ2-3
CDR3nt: TGTGCCAGCAGCCAGAATACCCCAAGGTCGACAGATACGCAGTATTTT
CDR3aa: CASSQNTPRSTDTQYF

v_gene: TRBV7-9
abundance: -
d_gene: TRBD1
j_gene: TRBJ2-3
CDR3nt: TGTGCCAGCAGCAATGACAGGGAATACACAGATACGCAGTATTTT
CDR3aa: CASSNDREYTDTQYF

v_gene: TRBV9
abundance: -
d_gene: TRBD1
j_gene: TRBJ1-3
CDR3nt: TGTGCCAGCAGCGTAGGACAGGGTGGTGGAAACACCATATATTTT
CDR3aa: CASSVGQGGGNTIYF

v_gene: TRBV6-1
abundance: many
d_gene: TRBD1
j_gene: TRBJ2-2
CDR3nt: TGTGCCAGCAGTGAGCCGGGGACAGGGGGCGCATGGATAGCCGGGGAGCTGTTTTTT
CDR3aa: CASSEPGTGGAWIAGELFF

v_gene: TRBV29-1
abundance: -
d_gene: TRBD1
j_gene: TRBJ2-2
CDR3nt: TGCAGCGTCTCTGACAGGGGTTACACCGGGGAGCTGTTTTTT
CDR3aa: CSVSDRGYTGELFF